This is a list of T cell receptor beta chains from one sample in a study of somatic mutations in cytotoxic T cells in rheumatoid arthritis. Assay: immunoSEQ multiplex PCR; the TCRdb copy retains only in-frame clones and omits some. The sample includes about 15,000 clones, roughly 80% of them seen just once. The sample consisted of CD8+ T cells sorted from blood. The origin of the receptors is an adult with rheumatoid arthritis. Both conserved end residues are part of each CDR3. Fields, in order: D gene, J gene, V gene, clone size, CDR3 DNA, CDR3 protein. The D gene is left open where the match is weak. Clone size is given for some rows only: seen once, a few or many times, or a class if the clone is expanded.

.	TRBJ2-2	TRBV7-9	.	TGTGCCAGCGAGGGGGCGAACACCGGGGAGCTGTTTTTT	CASEGANTGELFF
TRBD1	TRBJ2-7	TRBV9	.	TGTGCCAGCAGCGCTGGGGGGACAGGGGGCGAGCAGTACTTC	CASSAGGTGGEQYF
TRBD1	TRBJ1-1	TRBV5-1	.	TGCGCCAGCAGCCCAAGGGACAGCCACACTGAAGCTTTCTTT	CASSPRDSHTEAFF
TRBD1	TRBJ1-3	TRBV7-9	.	TGTGCCAGCAGCTTAGTCCTAGCAATGGGACAGAGCTCTGGAAACACCATATATTTT	CASSLVLAMGQSSGNTIYF
TRBD1	TRBJ1-5	TRBV13	.	TGTGCCAGCAGCCTGGGACAGGGGCGGAATCAGCCCCAGCATTTT	CASSLGQGRNQPQHF
.	TRBJ1-2	TRBV7-9	.	TGTGCCAGCAGAACTCCGACAGTTTTCTATGGCTACACCTTC	CASRTPTVFYGYTF
.	TRBJ2-7	TRBV27	.	TGTGCCAGCGGTCAGGGGAGAGACTTCTACGAGCAGTACTTC	CASGQGRDFYEQYF
.	TRBJ1-5	TRBV9	.	TGTGCCAGCGGAGGTGGCGCGGGCAATCAGCCCCAGCATTTT	CASGGGAGNQPQHF
.	TRBJ2-1	TRBV2	.	TGTGCCAGCGGTACCGGGATCTCCAATGAGCAGTTCTTC	CASGTGISNEQFF
.	TRBJ2-2	TRBV10-3	once	TGTGCCATCAGAATCAGTTCGAACACCGGGGAGCTGTTTTTT	CAIRISSNTGELFF
.	TRBJ1-6	TRBV4-1	.	TGCGCCAGCAGCCAAGTAGGAGGGGATCATAATTCACCCCTCCACTTT	CASSQVGGDHNSPLHF
.	TRBJ1-5	TRBV27	.	TGTGCCAGCAGTTTTCTCGGGGGGGGCAATCAGCCCCAGCATTTT	CASSFLGGGNQPQHF
TRBD2	TRBJ2-3	TRBV5-4	.	TGTGCCAGCAGACCCCTAAGCGGGGGTGTAGATACGCAGTATTTT	CASRPLSGGVDTQYF
.	TRBJ1-2	TRBV4-1	.	TGCGCCAGCAGCCAAGAGACAGCCTGGAGCTACACCTTC	CASSQETAWSYTF